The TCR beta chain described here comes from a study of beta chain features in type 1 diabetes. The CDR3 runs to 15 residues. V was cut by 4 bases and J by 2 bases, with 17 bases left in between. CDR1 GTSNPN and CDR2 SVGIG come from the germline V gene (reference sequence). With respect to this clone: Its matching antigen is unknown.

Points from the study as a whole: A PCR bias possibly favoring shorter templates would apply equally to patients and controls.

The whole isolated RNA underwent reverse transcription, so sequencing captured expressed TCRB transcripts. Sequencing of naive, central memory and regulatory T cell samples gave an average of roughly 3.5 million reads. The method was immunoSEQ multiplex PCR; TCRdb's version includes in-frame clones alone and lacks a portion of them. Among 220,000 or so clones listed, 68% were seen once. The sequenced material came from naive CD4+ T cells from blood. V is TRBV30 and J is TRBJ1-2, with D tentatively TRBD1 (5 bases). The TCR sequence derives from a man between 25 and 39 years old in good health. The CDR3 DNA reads TGTGCCTGGATGGCGCAGGGAGGGTTGAACTATGGCTACACCTTC. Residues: CAWMAQGGLNYGYTF.